The present entry profiles one TCR beta chain with its context. These data originate in a study of technical replicates of blood from a handful of donors. CDR3 length equals 15 residues. The V gene's germline CDR1 is MDHEN and CDR2 SYDVKM. V was trimmed by 10 bases and J by 0 bases, leaving 16 bases between them. The repertoire was sequenced with immunoSEQ multiplex PCR; TCRdb's copy has only in-frame clones and lacks some. The profile covers tens of thousands of clones, with just under 95% appearing a single time and approximately 0.25% taken by the ten largest. Sequencing used T cells isolated from PBMCs. The origin of this receptor is a human donor in good health. This sequence joins TRBV28 and TRBJ1-3; D is unresolved. CDR3 region: CAITPTGISGNTIYF. As DNA, the CDR3 is TGTGCCATCACCCCTACGGGGATCTCTGGAAACACCATATATTTT.